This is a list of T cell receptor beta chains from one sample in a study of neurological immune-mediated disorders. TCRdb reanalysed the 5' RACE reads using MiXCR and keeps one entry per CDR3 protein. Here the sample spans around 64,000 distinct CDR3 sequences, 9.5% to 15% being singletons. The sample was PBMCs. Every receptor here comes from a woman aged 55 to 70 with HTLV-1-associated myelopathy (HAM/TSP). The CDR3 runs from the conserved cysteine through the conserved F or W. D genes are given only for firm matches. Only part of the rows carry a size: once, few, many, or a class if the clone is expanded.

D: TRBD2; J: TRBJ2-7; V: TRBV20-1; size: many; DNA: TGCAGTGCGTCTTCCGGGACTAGCGGAACCGCCGGGCAGTACTTC; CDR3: CSASSGTSGTAGQYF
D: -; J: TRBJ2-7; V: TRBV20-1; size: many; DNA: TGCAGTGCCCGCGGTCCGGAGGCCGGCCACGAGCAGTACTTC; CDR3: CSARGPEAGHEQYF
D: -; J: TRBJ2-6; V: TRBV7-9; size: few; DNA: TGTGCCAGCAGCACGAGGACGGGTTGGGCCAACGTCCTGACTTTC; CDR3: CASSTRTGWANVLTF
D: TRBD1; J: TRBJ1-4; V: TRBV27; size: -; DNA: TGTGCCAGCTCGGACAGGGAAGGAGAAAAACTGTTTTTT; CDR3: CASSDREGEKLFF
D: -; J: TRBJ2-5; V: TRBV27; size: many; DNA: TGTGCCAGCAGTGGGGATGGTTTGGCCCAGTACTTC; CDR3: CASSGDGLAQYF
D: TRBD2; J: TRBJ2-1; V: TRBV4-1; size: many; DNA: TGCGCCAGCAGCCTCCGGACTAGCGGTTCAAACAATGAGCAGTTCTTC; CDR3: CASSLRTSGSNNEQFF
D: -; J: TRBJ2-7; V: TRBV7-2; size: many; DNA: TGTGCCAGCAGCTTAGTTTCTGGAAACGAGCAGTACTTC; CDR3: CASSLVSGNEQYF
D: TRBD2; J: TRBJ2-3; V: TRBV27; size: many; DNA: TGTGCCAGCAAAATACTAGCGGGAGCCCGCACAGATACGCAGTATTTT; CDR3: CASKILAGARTDTQYF
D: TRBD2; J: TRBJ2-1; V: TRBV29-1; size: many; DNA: TGCAGCGTTGAAGCGGGAGGGTCGACTGAGCAGTTCTTC; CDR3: CSVEAGGSTEQFF
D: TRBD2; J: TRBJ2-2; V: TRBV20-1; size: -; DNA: TGCAGTGCTAGAGTCAACCAGCGGGGGAACACCGGGGAGCTGTTTTTT; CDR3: CSARVNQRGNTGELFF
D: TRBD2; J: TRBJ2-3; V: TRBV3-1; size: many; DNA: TGTGCCAGCAGCCAGCGCACTAGCGGGAGGGGAGATACGCAGTATTTT; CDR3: CASSQRTSGRGDTQYF
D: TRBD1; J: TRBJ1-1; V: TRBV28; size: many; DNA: TGTGCCAGCAAGGGGGCGAATAGGAACACTGAAGCTTTCTTT; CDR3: CASKGANRNTEAFF
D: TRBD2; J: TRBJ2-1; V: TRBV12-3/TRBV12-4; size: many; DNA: TGTGCCAGCAGTCCTTCTGCCCCCGCTAGCGGGAGGGACAATGAGCAGTTCTTC; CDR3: CASSPSAPASGRDNEQFF
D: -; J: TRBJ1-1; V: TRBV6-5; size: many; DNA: TGTGCCAGCATCAAACGGCGGGGGCGCAACACTGAAGCTTTCTTT; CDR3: CASIKRRGRNTEAFF
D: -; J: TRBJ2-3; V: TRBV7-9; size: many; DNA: TGTGCCAGCAGCTTGGATAGCGGACGCACAGATACGCAGTATTTT; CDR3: CASSLDSGRTDTQYF
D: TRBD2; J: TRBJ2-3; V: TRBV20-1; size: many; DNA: TGCAGTGCTAGGGGAGGGACTCTGAGTCGGGATACGCAGTATTTT; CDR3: CSARGGTLSRDTQYF
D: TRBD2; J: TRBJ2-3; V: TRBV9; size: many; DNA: TGTGCCAGCGGAAGCGGGAGAGAAGATACGCAGTATTTT; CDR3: CASGSGREDTQYF
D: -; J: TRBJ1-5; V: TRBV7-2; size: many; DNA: TGTGCCAGCAGCTTAAATTTCGGTCAGCCCCAGCATTTT; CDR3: CASSLNFGQPQHF
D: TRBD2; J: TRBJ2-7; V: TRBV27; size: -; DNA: TGTGCCAGCAGTTTATACGGGGTATCATTATCTGGGACTAGCGGGTCGAATCAGTACTTC; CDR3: CASSLYGVSLSGTSGSNQYF
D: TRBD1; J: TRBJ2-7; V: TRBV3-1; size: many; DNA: TGTGCCAGCAGCCAGGACAGGGTTGAGCAGTACTTC; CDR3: CASSQDRVEQYF
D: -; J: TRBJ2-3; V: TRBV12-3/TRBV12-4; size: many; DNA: TGTGCCAGCAGCACTGGAACCGCAGATACGCAGTATTTT; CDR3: CASSTGTADTQYF
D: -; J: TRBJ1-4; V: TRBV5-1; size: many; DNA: TGCGCCAGCAGCTTGGGCCCCCAGGGGTCCGGTGAAAAACTGTTTTTT; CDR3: CASSLGPQGSGEKLFF
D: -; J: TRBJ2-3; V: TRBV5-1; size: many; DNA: TGCGCCAGCAGCGTCAGCACAGATACGCAGTATTTT; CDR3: CASSVSTDTQYF
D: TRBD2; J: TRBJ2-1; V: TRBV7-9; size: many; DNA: TGTGCCAGCAGCTCGACGCTAGCGGGAGAACTCTTC; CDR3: CASSSTLAGELF
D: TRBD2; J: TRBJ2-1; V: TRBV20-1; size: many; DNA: TGCAGTGCTAGGGGACTAGCGGGAGTGAGCTCCTACAATGAGCAGTTCTTC; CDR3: CSARGLAGVSSYNEQFF
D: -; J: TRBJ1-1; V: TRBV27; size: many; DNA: TGTGCCAGCAGTTTAGGGGGGGTCACTGAAGCTTTCTTT; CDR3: CASSLGGVTEAFF
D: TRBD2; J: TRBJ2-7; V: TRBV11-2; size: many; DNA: TGTGCCAGCAGCCAATATGGGACTAGCGTCTACGAGCAGTACTTC; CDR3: CASSQYGTSVYEQYF
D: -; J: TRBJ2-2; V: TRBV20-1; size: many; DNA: TGCAGTGCTAGAAGTTGGTGGGACGCCGGGGCGGGGGAGCTGTTTTTT; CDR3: CSARSWWDAGAGELFF
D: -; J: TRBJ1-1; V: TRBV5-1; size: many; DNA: TGCGCCAGCAGCGTAAACAGGGAGAGGGGCACTGAAGCTTTCTTT; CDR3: CASSVNRERGTEAFF
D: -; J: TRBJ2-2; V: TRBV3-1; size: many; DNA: TGTGCCAGCAGCCAAGTTGCAACTCTCACCGGGGAGCTGTTTTTT; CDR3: CASSQVATLTGELFF
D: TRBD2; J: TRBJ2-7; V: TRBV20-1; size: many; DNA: TGCAGTGCTCGAGCACTAGCGGGACTCGACGAGCAGTACTTC; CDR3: CSARALAGLDEQYF
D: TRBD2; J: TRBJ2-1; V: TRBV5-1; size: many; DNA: TGCGCCAGCAGCTTGGACGGGAGGGAGTACAATGAGCAGTTCTTC; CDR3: CASSLDGREYNEQFF
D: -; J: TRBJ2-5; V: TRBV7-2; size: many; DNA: TGTGCCAGCAGCTCAGTTTTCGGGACTCAAGAGACCCAGTACTTC; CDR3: CASSSVFGTQETQYF
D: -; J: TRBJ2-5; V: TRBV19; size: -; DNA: TGTGCCAGTAGCATCTCAGAGACCCAGTACTTC; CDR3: CASSISETQYF
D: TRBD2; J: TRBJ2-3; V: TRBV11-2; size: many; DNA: TGTGCCAGCAGCTTAGTCAGTCTAGCGGTGGAGGTTCGCACAGATACGCAGTATTTT; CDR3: CASSLVSLAVEVRTDTQYF
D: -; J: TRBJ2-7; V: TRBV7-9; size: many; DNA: TGTGCCAGCAGCCCGGGGCGGCAAGCCTACGAGCAGTACTTC; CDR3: CASSPGRQAYEQYF
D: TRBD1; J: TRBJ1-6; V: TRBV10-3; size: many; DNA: TGTGCCATCAGCGAGCGGACAGGCGAATATTCACCCCTCCACTTT; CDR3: CAISERTGEYSPLHF
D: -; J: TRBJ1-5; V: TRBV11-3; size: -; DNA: TGTGCCAGCCCCCGGGCCTCGGGCACAAGAGATTATCAGCCCCAGCATTTT; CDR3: CASPRASGTRDYQPQHF
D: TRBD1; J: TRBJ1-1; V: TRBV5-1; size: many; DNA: TGCGCCAGCAGCCCAGGACAGGGGGCGCGGGAAGCTTTCTTT; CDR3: CASSPGQGAREAFF
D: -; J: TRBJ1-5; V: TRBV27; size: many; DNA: TGTGCCAGCAGTTTCTCTCCGGCTCAGCCCCAGCATTTT; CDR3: CASSFSPAQPQHF
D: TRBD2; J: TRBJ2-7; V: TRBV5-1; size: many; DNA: TGCGCCAGCAGCGGACCTAGCGGGAGGCTCTCCTACGAGCAGTACTTC; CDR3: CASSGPSGRLSYEQYF
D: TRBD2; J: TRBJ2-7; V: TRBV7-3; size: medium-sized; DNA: TGTGCCAGCAGCCCTAGCGGGACTCCCTACGAGCAGTACTTC; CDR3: CASSPSGTPYEQYF
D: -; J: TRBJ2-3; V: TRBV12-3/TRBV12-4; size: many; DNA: TGTGCCAGCAGCCCTCAAGCCGGGACTAGCACAGATACGCAGTATTTT; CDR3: CASSPQAGTSTDTQYF
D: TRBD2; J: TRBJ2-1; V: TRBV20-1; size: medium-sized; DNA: TGCAGTGCCCCTAGACTAGCGGGAGGGGAGGAGCAGTTCTTC; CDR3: CSAPRLAGGEEQFF
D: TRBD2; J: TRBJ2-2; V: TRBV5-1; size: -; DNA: TGCGCCAGCAGGCCGGGACTAGCGGACACCGGGGAGCTGTTTTTT; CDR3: CASRPGLADTGELFF
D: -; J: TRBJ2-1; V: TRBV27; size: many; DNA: TGTGCCAGCAGCCCCAGGGGCCGGCGGTGGTTCTTC; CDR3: CASSPRGRRWFF
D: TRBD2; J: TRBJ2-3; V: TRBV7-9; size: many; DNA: TGTGCCAGCAGCTTAGGCAAGGGACTAGCAGATACGCAGTATTTT; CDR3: CASSLGKGLADTQYF
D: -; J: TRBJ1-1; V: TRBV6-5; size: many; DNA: TGTGCCAGTTACGGGATGAACACTGAAGCTTTCTTT; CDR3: CASYGMNTEAFF